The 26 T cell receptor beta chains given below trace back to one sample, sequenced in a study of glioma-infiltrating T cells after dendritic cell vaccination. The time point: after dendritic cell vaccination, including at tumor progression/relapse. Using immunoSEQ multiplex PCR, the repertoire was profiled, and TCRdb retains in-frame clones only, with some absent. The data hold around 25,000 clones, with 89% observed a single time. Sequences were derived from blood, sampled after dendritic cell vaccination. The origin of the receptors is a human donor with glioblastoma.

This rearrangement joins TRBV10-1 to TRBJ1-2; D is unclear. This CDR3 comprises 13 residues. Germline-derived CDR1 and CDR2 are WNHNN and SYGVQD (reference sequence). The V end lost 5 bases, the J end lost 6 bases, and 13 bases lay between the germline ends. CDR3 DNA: TGCGCCAGCAGTCCGGGGAATGGGGATGGCTACACCTTC. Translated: CASSPGNGDGYTF.

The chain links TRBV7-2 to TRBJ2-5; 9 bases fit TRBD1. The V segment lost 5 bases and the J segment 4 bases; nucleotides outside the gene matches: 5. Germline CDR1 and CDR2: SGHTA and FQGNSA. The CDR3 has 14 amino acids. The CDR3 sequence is CASSTPTGGETQYF. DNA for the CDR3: TGTGCCAGCAGCACCCCGACAGGGGGAGAGACCCAGTACTTC.

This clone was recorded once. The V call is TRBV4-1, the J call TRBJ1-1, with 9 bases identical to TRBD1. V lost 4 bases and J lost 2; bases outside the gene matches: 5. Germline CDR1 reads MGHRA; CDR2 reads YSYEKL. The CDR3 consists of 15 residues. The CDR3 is CASSPTGQGNTEAFF. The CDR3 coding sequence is TGCGCCAGCAGCCCTACGGGACAGGGAAACACTGAAGCTTTCTTT.

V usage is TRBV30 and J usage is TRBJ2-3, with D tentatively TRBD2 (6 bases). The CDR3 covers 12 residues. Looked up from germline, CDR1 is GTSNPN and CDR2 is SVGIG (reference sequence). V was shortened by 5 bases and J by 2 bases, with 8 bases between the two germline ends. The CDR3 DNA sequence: TGTGCCTGGGCGGGGACCACAGATACGCAGTATTTT. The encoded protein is CAWAGTTDTQYF.

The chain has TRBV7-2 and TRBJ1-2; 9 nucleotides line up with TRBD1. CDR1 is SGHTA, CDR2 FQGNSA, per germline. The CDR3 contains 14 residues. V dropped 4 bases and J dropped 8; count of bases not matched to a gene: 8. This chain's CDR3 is CASSSGQGSKGYTF. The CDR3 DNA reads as TGTGCCAGCAGCTCCGGACAGGGGAGTAAGGGCTACACCTTC.

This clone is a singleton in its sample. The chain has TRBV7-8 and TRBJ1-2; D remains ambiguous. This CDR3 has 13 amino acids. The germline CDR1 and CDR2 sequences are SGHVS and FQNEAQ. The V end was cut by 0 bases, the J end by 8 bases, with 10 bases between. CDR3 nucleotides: TGTGCCAGCAGCTTAGCGAGGGCGGAGGGCTACACCTTC. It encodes CASSLARAEGYTF.

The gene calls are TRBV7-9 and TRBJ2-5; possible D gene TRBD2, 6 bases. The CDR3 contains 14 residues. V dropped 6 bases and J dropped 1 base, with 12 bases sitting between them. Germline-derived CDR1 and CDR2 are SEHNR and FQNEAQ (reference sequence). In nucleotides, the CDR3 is TGTGCCAGCAGTAACTGGGACTCCCAAGAGACCCAGTACTTC. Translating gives CASSNWDSQETQYF.

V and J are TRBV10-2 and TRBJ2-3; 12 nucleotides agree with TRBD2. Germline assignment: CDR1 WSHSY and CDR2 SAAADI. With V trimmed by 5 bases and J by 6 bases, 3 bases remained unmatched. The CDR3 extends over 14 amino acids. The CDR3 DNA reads TGCGCCAGCAGTCTAGCGGGGGGGCCGGATACGCAGTATTTT. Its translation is CASSLAGGPDTQYF.

The DNA for the CDR3 is TGTGCCAGCAGCTTGGGTGTAACCCAGTACTTC. Translating gives CASSLGVTQYF. The chain carries TRBV5-6 and TRBJ2-5; no definite D call. V was trimmed by 0 bases and J by 8 bases, leaving 5 bases between them. The CDR3 has 11 amino acids. Per germline, CDR1 SGHDT and CDR2 YYEEEE. The full variable domain, in which reference TRBV5-6 and TRBJ2-5 provide the parts outside the CDR3, is DAGVTQSPTHLIKTRGQQVTLRCSPKSGHDTVSWYQQALGQGPQFIFQYYEEEERQRGNFPDRFSGHQFPNYSSELNVNALLLGDSALYLCASSLGVTQYFGPGTRLLVL.

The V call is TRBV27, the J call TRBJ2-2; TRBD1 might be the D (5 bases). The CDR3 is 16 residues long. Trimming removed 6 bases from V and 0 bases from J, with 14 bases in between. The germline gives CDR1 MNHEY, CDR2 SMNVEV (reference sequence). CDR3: CASSPPRTTNTGELFF. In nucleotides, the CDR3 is TGTGCCAGCAGCCCACCCCGGACAACGAACACCGGGGAGCTGTTTTTT.

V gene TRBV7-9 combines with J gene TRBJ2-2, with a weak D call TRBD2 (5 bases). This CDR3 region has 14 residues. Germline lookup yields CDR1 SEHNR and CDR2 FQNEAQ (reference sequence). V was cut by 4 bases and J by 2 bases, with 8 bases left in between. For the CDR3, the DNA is TGTGCCAGCAGCTCGGGGATCAACACCGGGGAGCTGTTTTTT. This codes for CASSSGINTGELFF.

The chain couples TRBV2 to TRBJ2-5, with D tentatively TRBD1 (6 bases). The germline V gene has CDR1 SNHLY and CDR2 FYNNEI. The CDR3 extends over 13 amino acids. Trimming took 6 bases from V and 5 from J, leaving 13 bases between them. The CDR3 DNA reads TGTGCCAGCAGAAGGACAGTAAGGGAGACCCAGTACTTC. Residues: CASRRTVRETQYF.

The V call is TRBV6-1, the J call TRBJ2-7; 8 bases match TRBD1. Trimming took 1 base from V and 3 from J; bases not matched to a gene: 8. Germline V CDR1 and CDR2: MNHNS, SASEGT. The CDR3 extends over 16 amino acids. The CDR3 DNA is TGTGCCAGCAGTGAAGGGACTGGACAGGGATACTACGAGCAGTACTTC. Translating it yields CASSEGTGQGYYEQYF.

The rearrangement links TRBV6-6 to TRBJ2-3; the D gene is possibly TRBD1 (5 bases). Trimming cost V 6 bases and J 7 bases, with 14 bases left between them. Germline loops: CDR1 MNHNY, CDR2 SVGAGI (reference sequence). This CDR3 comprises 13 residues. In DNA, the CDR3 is TGTGCCAGCAGCCCGCCACAGGCACATACGCAGTATTTT. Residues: CASSPPQAHTQYF.

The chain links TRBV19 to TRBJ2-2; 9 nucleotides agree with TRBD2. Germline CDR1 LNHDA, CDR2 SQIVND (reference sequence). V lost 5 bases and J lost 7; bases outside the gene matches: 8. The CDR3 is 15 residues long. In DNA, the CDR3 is TGTGCCAGTAGTGTGGCGGGGGGGCTTGTCGGGGAGCTGTTTTTT. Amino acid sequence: CASSVAGGLVGELFF.

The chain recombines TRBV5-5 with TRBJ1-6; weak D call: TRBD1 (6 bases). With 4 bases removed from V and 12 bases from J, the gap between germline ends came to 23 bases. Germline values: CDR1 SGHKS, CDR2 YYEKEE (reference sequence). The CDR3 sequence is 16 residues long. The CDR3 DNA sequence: TGTGCCAGCAGCCCAAGAGACAGGTGGGGTGCAGAACCCCTCCACTTT. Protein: CASSPRDRWGAEPLHF. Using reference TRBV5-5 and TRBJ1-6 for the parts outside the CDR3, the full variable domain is DAGVTQSPTHLIKTRGQQVTLRCSPISGHKSVSWYQQVLGQGPQFIFQYYEKEERGRGNFPDRFSARQFPNYSSELNVNALLLGDSALYLCASSPRDRWGAEPLHFGNGTRLTVT.

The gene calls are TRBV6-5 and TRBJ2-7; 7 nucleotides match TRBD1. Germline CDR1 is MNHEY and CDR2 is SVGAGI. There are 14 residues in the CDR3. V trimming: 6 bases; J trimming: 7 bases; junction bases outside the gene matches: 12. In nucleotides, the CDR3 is TGTGCCAGCAGGATGACAGGGATCCTGGGGGAGCAGTACTTC. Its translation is CASRMTGILGEQYF.

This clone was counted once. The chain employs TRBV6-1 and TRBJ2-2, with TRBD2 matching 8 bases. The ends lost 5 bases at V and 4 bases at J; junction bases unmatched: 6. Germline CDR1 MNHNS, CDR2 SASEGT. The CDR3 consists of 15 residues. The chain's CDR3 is CASSLGLAPTGELFF. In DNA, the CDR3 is TGTGCCAGCAGTCTTGGACTAGCCCCCACCGGGGAGCTGTTTTTT.

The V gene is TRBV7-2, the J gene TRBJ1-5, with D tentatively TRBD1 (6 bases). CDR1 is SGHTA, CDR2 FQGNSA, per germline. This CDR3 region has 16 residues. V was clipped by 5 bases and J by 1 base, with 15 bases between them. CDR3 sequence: CASSTVGTYSNQPQHF. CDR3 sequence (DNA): TGTGCCAGCAGCACCGTCGGGACATACAGCAATCAGCCCCAGCATTTT.

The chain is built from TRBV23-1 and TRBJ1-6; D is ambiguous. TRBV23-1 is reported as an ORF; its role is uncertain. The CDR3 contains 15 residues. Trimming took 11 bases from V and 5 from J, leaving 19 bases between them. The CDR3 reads CARSRTEENNSPLHF. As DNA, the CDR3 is TGCGCCCGATCTAGGACGGAGGAAAATAATTCACCCCTCCACTTT.

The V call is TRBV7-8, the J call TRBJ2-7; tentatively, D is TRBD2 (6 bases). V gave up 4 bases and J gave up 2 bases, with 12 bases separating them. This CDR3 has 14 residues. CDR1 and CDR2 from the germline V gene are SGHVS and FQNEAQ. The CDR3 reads CASSSRRLAYEQYF. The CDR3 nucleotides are TGTGCCAGCAGCTCAAGGAGACTAGCCTACGAGCAGTACTTC.

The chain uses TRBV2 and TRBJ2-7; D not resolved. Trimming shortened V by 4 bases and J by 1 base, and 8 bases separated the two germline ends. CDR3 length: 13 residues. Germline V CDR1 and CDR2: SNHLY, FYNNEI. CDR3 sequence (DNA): TGTGCCAGCAGTGCTGGCAGTTCCTACGAGCAGTACTTC. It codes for CASSAGSSYEQYF.

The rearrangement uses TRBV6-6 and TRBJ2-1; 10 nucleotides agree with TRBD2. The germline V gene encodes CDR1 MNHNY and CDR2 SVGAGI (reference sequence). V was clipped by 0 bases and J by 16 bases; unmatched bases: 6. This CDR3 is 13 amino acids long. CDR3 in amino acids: CASSYSERGGLFF. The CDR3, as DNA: TGTGCCAGCAGTTACTCGGAGCGGGGGGGCCTTTTCTTC.

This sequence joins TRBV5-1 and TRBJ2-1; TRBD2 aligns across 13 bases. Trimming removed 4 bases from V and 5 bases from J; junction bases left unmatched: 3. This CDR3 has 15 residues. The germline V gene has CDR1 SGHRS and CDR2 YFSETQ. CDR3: CASSQLAGGDNEQFF. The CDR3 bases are TGCGCCAGCAGCCAACTAGCGGGGGGGGACAATGAGCAGTTCTTC.

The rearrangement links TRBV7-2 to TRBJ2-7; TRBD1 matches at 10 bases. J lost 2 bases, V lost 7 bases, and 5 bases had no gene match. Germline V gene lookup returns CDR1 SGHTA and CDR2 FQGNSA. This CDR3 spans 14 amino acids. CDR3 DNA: TGTGCCAGCACCCCGGGACAGGGGACCTACGAGCAGTACTTC. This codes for CASTPGQGTYEQYF. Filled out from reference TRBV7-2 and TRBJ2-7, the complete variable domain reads GAGVSQSPSNKVTEKGKDVELRCDPISGHTALYWYRQSLGQGLEFLIYFQGNSAPDKSGLPSDRFSAERTGGSVSTLTIQRTQQEDSAVYLCASTPGQGTYEQYFGPGTRLTVT.

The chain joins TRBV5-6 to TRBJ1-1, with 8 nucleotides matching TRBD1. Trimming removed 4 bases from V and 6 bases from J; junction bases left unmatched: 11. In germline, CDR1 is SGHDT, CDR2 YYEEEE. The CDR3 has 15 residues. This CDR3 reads CASSPAYRGRAEAFF. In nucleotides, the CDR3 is TGTGCCAGCAGCCCGGCCTACAGGGGGAGGGCTGAAGCTTTCTTT.